This paragraph reports one T cell receptor beta chain. This sample is drawn from a study of T-cell memory formation after mild COVID-19. The germline V gene has CDR1 DFQATT and CDR2 SNEGSKA (reference sequence). Between the trimmed V and J ends, which lost 4 bases and 2 bases, there was a span of 8 bases. The CDR3 length is 12 residues. TCRdb passed the 5' RACE reads through MiXCR, listing each CDR3 protein once. This sample has roughly 400,000 distinct CDR3 sequences, with about a sixth found just once. The V gene is TRBV20-1, the J gene TRBJ1-2; no reliable D call. Sequences were obtained from PBMCs or a T cell subset sorted from them (not recorded which). The sequence derives from a young man who had mild COVID-19 (a few samples of this study predate the infection). Cell type and time point are not known. CDR3: CSATGGNYGYTF. CDR3 sequence (DNA): TGCAGTGCTACGGGAGGGAACTATGGCTACACCTTC.